The 3 T cell receptor beta chains below come from one sample, sequenced in a study of blood T cell repertoires in COVID-19. Some clones are missing from TCRdb's copy, which holds only in-frame ones; the method was immunoSEQ multiplex PCR. The data show about 210,000 clones, under 90% seen once. The sample was peripheral blood. These receptor sequences come from a woman over 75 with COVID-19, enrolled during active disease.

This clone was recorded once. The rearrangement links TRBV9 to TRBJ1-1; D gene ambiguous. Germline V CDR1 and CDR2: SGDLS, YYNGEE. The germline V and J ends were trimmed by 0 bases and 0 bases, with 12 bases remaining between them. The CDR3 totals 16 residues. CDR3 loop: CASSVVGGPMNTEAFF. DNA for the CDR3: TGTGCCAGCAGCGTAGTAGGAGGTCCCATGAACACTGAAGCTTTCTTT.

This rearrangement joins TRBV6-5 to TRBJ1-1; D is ambiguous. CDR1 MNHEY and CDR2 SVGAGI come from the germline V gene. CDR3 length: 13 amino acids. The V end lost 6 bases, the J end lost 3 bases, and 11 bases lay between the germline ends. The DNA of the CDR3 is TGTGCCAGCAGCAACCCCGCAGACACTGAAGCTTTCTTT. Translated: CASSNPADTEAFF.

On this clone itself: The sample contains more than one DNA sequence encoding this CDR3. V usage is TRBV5-1 and J usage is TRBJ1-1, with a tentative D call TRBD1 (5 bases). The CDR3 contains 14 residues. CDR1 SGHRS and CDR2 YFSETQ come from the germline V gene. The germline V and J ends were trimmed by 0 bases and 1 base, with 7 bases remaining between them. CDR3 coding DNA: TGCGCCAGCAGCTTGGGACAGAGGAACACTGAAGCTTTCTTT. Residues: CASSLGQRNTEAFF.